This TCR beta chain was found in a study of read filtering for tumor transcriptome and immune sequencing. Molecular barcoded adaptors covering alpha/delta and beta/gamma chains were used on approximately 400 ng RNA. TCRdb re-derived calls from the reads in MiXCR, one entry per CDR3 protein. The table shows 30,000 to 40,000 distinct CDR3 sequences, with 12% to 15% occurring only once. The study, taken as a whole, reports: IR-seq captured clonotypes deeper and more reliably than RNA-seq.

Germline CDR1 and CDR2: DFQATT and SNEGSKA (reference sequence). V lost 0 bases, J lost 4 bases, and 12 bases lay in between. This CDR3 is built from 14 residues. This clonotype has just a few counts. Its antigen is as yet unknown. Sequencing input: a population of CD138-negative cells sorted from bone marrow. The chain couples TRBV20-1 to TRBJ1-1; possible D gene TRBD1, 6 bases. The source of this sequence is a donor over 35 with multiple myeloma. CDR3 nucleotides: TGCAGTGCTAGAGAAGTACCGACAGGCACTGAAGCTTTCTTT. Its protein product is CSAREVPTGTEAFF.